The source of this TCR beta chain is a study of T cells in Graves' hyperthyroidism and ophthalmopathy. General study results and limits: Blood also showed most of the thyroid clonotypes that were expanded above 0.001. Ophthalmopathy got predicted by the model a median approximately six months before its onset.

Amplification of TCR beta CDR3 regions used RNA as the template. An initial round of RT-PCR targeting the TCR CDR3 relied on the HTBI primer set. One entry per CDR3 protein, called by TCRdb with MiXCR from the multiplex PCR reads. This sample has around 300,000 distinct CDR3 sequences; approximately 15% occur once, and the top ten carry approximately 7.9%. Germline CDR1 is MNHEY and CDR2 is SMNVEV (reference sequence). CDR3 length: 12 residues. Regarding this clonotype: The antigen is unknown. An end of the junction does not agree with germline; a read error may underlie this.

Stable hyperthyroidism: no ophthalmopathy progression over 18 months of follow-up. Not enrolled were patients with uncontrolled infection, other autoimmune disease, pregnancy or lactation. What was sequenced was blood. The sequence came from a woman aged 40 to 50 with Graves' hyperthyroidism. This chain joins TRBV27 and TRBJ2-2, with 7 bases fitting TRBD2. The CDR3 sequence: CASRLGRGGLFF. The CDR3 region has the DNA TGTGCCAGCAGACTCGGTCGCGGGGGGCTGTTTTTT.